The 23 T cell receptor beta chains in this list originate from one sample, sequenced in a study of blood T cell repertoires in COVID-19. Generated by immunoSEQ multiplex PCR, the TCRdb table keeps only in-frame clones and is missing some. The sample has approximately 170,000 clones; under 85% are singletons. The specimen was PBMCs or T cells enriched from blood (not recorded which). The receptors originated from a man aged 45-65 years who had recovered from COVID-19.

This chain connects TRBV27 to TRBJ2-7; 8 nucleotides agree with TRBD2. Trimming cost V 6 bases and J 0 bases; bases outside gene matches: 1. The length of the CDR3 is 13 residues. Germline V CDR1 and CDR2: MNHEY, SMNVEV (reference sequence). CDR3 nucleotide sequence: TGTGCCAGCAGCGGGGGGGTCTCCTACGAGCAGTACTTC. Translating it yields CASSGGVSYEQYF.

This sequence joins TRBV10-1 and TRBJ2-7, with D tentatively TRBD2 (5 bases). CDR3 length: 13 residues. Germline V gene lookup returns CDR1 WNHNN and CDR2 SYGVQD (reference sequence). V was clipped by 2 bases and J by 6 bases, with 11 bases between them. The CDR3 bases are TGCGCCAGCAGTGAGAAGGAGGTCGGCGAGCAGTACTTC. Amino acids: CASSEKEVGEQYF.

The chain recombines TRBV27 with TRBJ2-7, with TRBD2 as a possible D gene (5 bases). This CDR3 comprises 15 residues. Germline CDR1 is MNHEY and CDR2 is SMNVEV (reference sequence). Trimming stripped 2 bases from V and 0 bases from J, with 11 bases between. This CDR3 is CASSLIGMSSYEQYF. CDR3 in DNA: TGTGCCAGCAGTTTAATCGGGATGAGCTCCTACGAGCAGTACTTC.

The chain combines TRBV6-5 with TRBJ1-2; 9 bases are shared with TRBD1. J lost 5 bases, V lost 5 bases, and 6 bases had no gene match. The CDR3 has 14 amino acids. The germline V gene encodes CDR1 MNHEY and CDR2 SVGAGI. The CDR3 here is CASSPGQGRYGYTF. The DNA for the CDR3 is TGTGCCAGCAGTCCCGGACAGGGGAGATATGGCTACACCTTC.

This chain uses TRBV11-3 with TRBJ1-1, with 9 bases lining up with TRBD1. After removal of 1 base from V and 5 bases from J, the junction contained 5 bases not matched to a gene. Germline CDR1 and CDR2: SGHNT and YENEEA. This CDR3 is 15 amino acids long. The CDR3 sequence: CASSLGGQGGTEAFF. As DNA, the CDR3 is TGTGCCAGCAGCTTAGGGGGACAGGGCGGAACTGAAGCTTTCTTT.

This chain connects TRBV9 to TRBJ2-5; no firm D call. The germline CDR1 and CDR2 sequences are SGDLS and YYNGEE. This CDR3 spans 15 amino acids. V lost 0 bases and J lost 4, with 13 bases in between. The CDR3 spells CASSVGQLRRETQYF. The CDR3 DNA reads as TGTGCCAGCAGCGTAGGGCAATTGAGGAGAGAGACCCAGTACTTC.

The genes are TRBV12-3 or TRBV12-4 and TRBJ2-3; no reliable D call. Between the trimmed V and J ends, which lost 2 bases and 2 bases, there was a span of 5 bases. The CDR3 runs to 13 residues. CDR3: CASSLPYTDTQYF. The CDR3 bases are TGTGCCAGCAGTTTACCCTACACAGATACGCAGTATTTT.

V is TRBV19 and J is TRBJ1-1; D is uncertain. The germline V gene has CDR1 LNHDA and CDR2 SQIVND (reference sequence). There are 12 residues in the CDR3. Trimming cost V 3 bases and J 4 bases, with 6 bases left between them. CDR3 region: CASSIFGTEAFF. DNA of the CDR3: TGTGCCAGTAGTATTTTCGGCACTGAAGCTTTCTTT.

CDR3 DNA: TGTGCCATCAGTGAGTCGACGGGGGGGAGCACAGATACGCAGTATTTT. Protein sequence: CAISESTGGSTDTQYF. This chain links TRBV10-3 with TRBJ2-3, with TRBD2 identical over 8 bases. Germline CDR1 reads ENHRY; CDR2 reads SYGVKD. This CDR3 has 16 residues. V dropped 0 bases and J dropped 0; count of bases not matched to a gene: 2.

The rearrangement links TRBV2 to TRBJ1-1; D not resolved. V was shortened by 7 bases and J by 3 bases, with 12 bases between the two germline ends. CDR1 SNHLY and CDR2 FYNNEI come from the germline V gene. The CDR3 length is 13 residues. CDR3 loop: CASKHPLDTEAFF. As DNA, the CDR3 is TGTGCCAGCAAACACCCTCTCGACACTGAAGCTTTCTTT.

V gene TRBV5-4 combines with J gene TRBJ2-1, with 11 bases fitting TRBD2. The CDR3 has 16 amino acids. Germline V lookup: CDR1 SGHNT, CDR2 YYREEE (reference sequence). Trimming took 4 bases from V and 4 from J; bases not matched to a gene: 7. CDR3 protein: CASSPPLAGEYNEQFF. In DNA form, the CDR3 reads TGTGCCAGCAGCCCCCCACTAGCGGGGGAATACAATGAGCAGTTCTTC.

The rearrangement joins TRBV18 to TRBJ2-1; 13 bases line up with TRBD2. J lost 15 bases, V lost 0 bases, and 5 bases had no gene match. Per the germline V gene, CDR1 is KGHSH and CDR2 is LQKENI. The CDR3 has 14 residues. The chain's CDR3 is CASSPPTSGGSGFF. The DNA of the CDR3 is TGTGCCAGCTCACCACCGACTAGCGGGGGGTCCGGGTTCTTC.

The genes are TRBV9 and TRBJ2-2; tentative D call: TRBD2 (6 bases). Trimming pared 0 bases from V and 0 bases from J, leaving 6 bases between. The CDR3 runs 15 residues. Germline V CDR1 and CDR2: SGDLS, YYNGEE. The CDR3 loop is CASSVAGANTGELFF. The CDR3 coding sequence is TGTGCCAGCAGCGTAGCGGGGGCGAACACCGGGGAGCTGTTTTTT.

The chain couples TRBV21-1 to TRBJ1-2. TRBV21-1 is a pseudogene locus. This CDR3 comprises 16 residues. CDR3: CASSNSGGGANYGYTF. CDR3 nucleotide sequence: TGTGCCAGCAGCAATTCCGGGGGGGGAGCTAACTATGGCTACACCTTC.

The chain has TRBV10-1 and TRBJ2-5; TRBD1 matches at 7 bases. Trimming cost V 2 bases and J 11 bases; bases outside gene matches: 2. The germline V gene encodes CDR1 WNHNN and CDR2 SYGVQD (reference sequence). The length of the CDR3 is 11 residues. Here the CDR3 DNA reads TGCGCCAGCAGTGAGGACAGGGTGCAGTACTTC. Amino acid sequence: CASSEDRVQYF.

The J gene is TRBJ2-3, the V gene TRBV24-1; D is perhaps TRBD1 (5 bases). Germline V gene sequence: CDR1 KGHDR, CDR2 SFDVKD. Between the trimmed V and J ends, which lost 4 bases and 1 base, there was a span of 11 bases. There are 15 residues in the CDR3. CDR3 amino acids: CATSDEDRRTDTQYF. CDR3 sequence (DNA): TGTGCCACCAGTGACGAAGACAGACGCACAGATACGCAGTATTTT.

A word on this clone: Other DNA sequences of this sample code for an identical CDR3. The chain is built from TRBV3-1 (or the pseudogene TRBV3-2) and TRBJ1-1, with 8 bases aligning to TRBD1. The V gene end was trimmed by 3 bases and the J gene end by 1 base; junction bases not matched to a gene: 1. CDR3 length: 14 residues. Germline V gene data show CDR1 as LGHDT and CDR2 as YNNKEL (reference sequence). The CDR3, as DNA: TGTGCCAGCAGCCAGGGGACAGGGAACACTGAAGCTTTCTTT. It encodes CASSQGTGNTEAFF.

The gene calls are TRBV4-1 and TRBJ1-6; D is uncertain. The germline CDR1 and CDR2 sequences are MGHRA and YSYEKL. V was shortened by 1 base and J by 9 bases, with 10 bases between the two germline ends. The CDR3 totals 14 residues. The CDR3, as DNA: TGCGCCAGCAGCCAAGTTCCCAAATTTTCACCCCTCCACTTT. Protein: CASSQVPKFSPLHF.

The J gene is TRBJ1-2, the V gene TRBV7-2; unclear D gene. The V and J ends lost 1 base and 7 bases respectively, with 10 bases between them. This CDR3 spans 13 amino acids. CDR1 and CDR2 (germline): SGHTA, FQGNSA. CDR3 region: CASSLGLTSGYTF. As DNA, the CDR3 is TGTGCCAGCAGCTTAGGACTTACGAGTGGCTACACCTTC.

CDR3 loop: CASKDRERVYGYTF. The CDR3 nucleotides read TGTGCCAGCAAAGACAGGGAGAGGGTCTATGGCTACACCTTC. The chain links TRBV5-6 to TRBJ1-2; 7 positions agree with TRBD1. V shed 6 bases and J 4 bases; nucleotides not matched to a gene: 9. The CDR3 length is 14 residues. CDR1 and CDR2 (germline): SGHDT, YYEEEE.

J is TRBJ2-3 and V is TRBV6-6; a weak D match, TRBD2 (5 bases). CDR3 length: 13 residues. Trimming took 8 bases from V and 0 from J, leaving 9 bases between them. Germline-derived CDR1 and CDR2 are MNHNY and SVGAGI (reference sequence). CDR3 in amino acids: CASEGGSTDTQYF. The CDR3 DNA reads as TGTGCCAGCGAGGGCGGAAGCACAGATACGCAGTATTTT.

This clone was picked up one time. The V gene is TRBV3-1 (or the pseudogene TRBV3-2), the J gene TRBJ2-5, with D unresolved. Germline V gives CDR1 LGHDT, CDR2 YNNKEL (reference sequence). With 3 bases removed from V and 1 base from J, the gap between germline ends came to 18 bases. The CDR3 consists of 17 residues. The CDR3 DNA reads TGTGCCAGCAGCCATTCCGGGTCTTCAAGGCCCCAAGAGACCCAGTACTTC. It is translated as CASSHSGSSRPQETQYF.

This clone was detected only a few times. This chain joins TRBV15 and TRBJ2-7, with TRBD2 matching 8 bases. This CDR3 is built from 15 residues. V lost 3 bases, J lost 1 base, and 5 bases stayed unmatched. Germline assignment: CDR1 LNHNV and CDR2 YYDKDF (reference sequence). CDR3 DNA: TGTGCCACCAGCAGCTCCGGGACTAGGTCCTACGAGCAGTACTTC. Its translation: CATSSSGTRSYEQYF.